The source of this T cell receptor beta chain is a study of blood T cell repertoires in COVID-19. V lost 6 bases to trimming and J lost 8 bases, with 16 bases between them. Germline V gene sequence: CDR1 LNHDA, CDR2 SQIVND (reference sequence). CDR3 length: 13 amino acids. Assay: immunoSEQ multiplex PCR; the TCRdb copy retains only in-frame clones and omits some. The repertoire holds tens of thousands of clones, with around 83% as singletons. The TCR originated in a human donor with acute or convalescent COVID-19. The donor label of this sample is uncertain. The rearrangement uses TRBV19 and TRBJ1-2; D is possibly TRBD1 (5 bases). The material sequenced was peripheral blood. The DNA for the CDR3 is TGTGCCAGTAGGGGGGGAGGGGATCGAGGCTACACCTTC. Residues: CASRGGGDRGYTF. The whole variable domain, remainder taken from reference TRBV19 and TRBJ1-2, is DGGITQSPKYLFRKEGQNVTLSCEQNLNHDAMYWYRQDPGQGLRLIYYSQIVNDFQKGDIAEGYSVSREKKESFPLTVTSAQKNPTAFYLCASRGGGDRGYTFGSGTRLTVV.